These 18 T cell receptor beta chains came from one sample sequenced in a study of blood T cell repertoires in COVID-19. Generated by immunoSEQ multiplex PCR, the TCRdb table keeps only in-frame clones and is missing some. The sample records 180,000 or so clones, more than 80% being singletons. The sample comprised peripheral blood. These receptors all stem from a woman in her sixties or seventies with acute or convalescent COVID-19.

The V gene is TRBV19, the J gene TRBJ1-1; D call uncertain. The CDR3 length is 13 residues. V was clipped by 5 bases and J by 11 bases, with 18 bases between them. Germline-derived CDR1 and CDR2 are LNHDA and SQIVND (reference sequence). The CDR3 is CASSPRTSVVAFF. Written as DNA, the CDR3 is TGTGCCAGTAGTCCGAGGACTTCCGTGGTCGCTTTCTTT.

This clone was observed a single time. The rearrangement links TRBV3-1 (or the pseudogene TRBV3-2) to TRBJ1-2; D remains ambiguous. CDR3 length equals 12 residues. V lost 1 base to trimming and J lost 4 bases, with 4 bases between them. Per germline, CDR1 LGHDT and CDR2 YNNKEL (reference sequence). CDR3 bases: TGTGCCAGCAGCCAAGGACTCTATGGCTACACCTTC. Translation gives CASSQGLYGYTF.

For the CDR3, the DNA is TGTGCCAGTACTTGGACTAGCTTTGAGCAGTTCTTC. Protein sequence: CASTWTSFEQFF. This rearrangement joins TRBV6-6 to TRBJ2-1; 8 nucleotides match TRBD2. Germline V gene data show CDR1 as MNHNY and CDR2 as SVGAGI (reference sequence). With V trimmed by 9 bases and J by 9 bases, 7 bases remained unmatched. CDR3 length: 12 residues.

The rearrangement joins TRBV25-1 to TRBJ1-1; D is undetermined. The length of the CDR3 is 13 residues. The germline CDR1 and CDR2 sequences are MGHDK and SYGVNS. The V end was cut by 2 bases, the J end by 4 bases, with 8 bases between. The CDR3 region has the DNA TGTGCCAGCAGTGAAATCCCAGGCACTGAAGCTTTCTTT. Amino acid sequence: CASSEIPGTEAFF. Full variable domain (missing parts from reference TRBV25-1 and TRBJ1-1): EADIYQTPRYLVIGTGKKITLECSQTMGHDKMYWYQQDPGMELHLIHYSYGVNSTEKGDLSSESTVSRIRTEHFPLTLESARPSHTSQYLCASSEIPGTEAFFGQGTRLTVV.

The rearrangement links TRBV7-3 to TRBJ1-3; D is possibly TRBD1 (5 bases). CDR1 and CDR2 from the germline V gene are SGHTA and FQGTGA. Trimming took 0 bases from V and 2 from J, leaving 8 bases between them. The CDR3 totals 15 residues. CDR3 nucleotides: TGTGCCAGCAGCTTAACGGGAGGGGCTGGAAACACCATATATTTT. Its translation is CASSLTGGAGNTIYF. Using reference TRBV7-3 and TRBJ1-3 for the parts outside the CDR3, the full variable domain is GAGVSQTPSNKVTEKGKYVELRCDPISGHTALYWYRQSLGQGPEFLIYFQGTGAADDSGLPNDRFFAVRPEGSVSTLKIQRTERGDSAVYLCASSLTGGAGNTIYFGEGSWLTVV.

This clone was detected only a few times. V is TRBV6-5 and J is TRBJ2-1; 7 nucleotides agree with TRBD2. CDR1 is MNHEY, CDR2 SVGAGI, per germline. The V and J ends lost 5 bases and 1 base, in that order; junction bases with no gene match: 5. This CDR3 region has 15 residues. Written as DNA, the CDR3 is TGTGCCAGCAGTCTGATTAGCGGGTCCTACAATGAGCAGTTCTTC. Its protein is CASSLISGSYNEQFF.

This sequence joins TRBV19 and TRBJ1-1, with 8 nucleotides matching TRBD1. J lost 4 bases, V lost 9 bases, and 19 bases had no gene match. From germline, CDR1 is LNHDA and CDR2 SQIVND (reference sequence). The CDR3 is 17 amino acids. The DNA for the CDR3 is TGTGCCAGCACCTTTGGGACAGGACGGATGGTGTTCACTGAAGCTTTCTTT. This translates into CASTFGTGRMVFTEAFF.

The chain has TRBV28 and TRBJ1-3; no reliable D call. The CDR3 extends over 15 amino acids. V lost 2 bases and J 2 bases, leaving 10 bases between the germline ends. In germline, CDR1 is MDHEN, CDR2 SYDVKM. CDR3 sequence reads: CASSLGGTTGNTIYF. For the CDR3, the DNA is TGTGCCAGCAGTTTAGGCGGAACTACTGGAAACACCATATATTTT.

V gene TRBV11-2 combines with J gene TRBJ2-3; 14 nucleotides agree with TRBD2. After removal of 5 bases from V and 6 bases from J, the junction contained 7 bases not matched to a gene. Germline CDR1 is SGHAT and CDR2 is FQNNGV. The CDR3 extends over 16 amino acids. The CDR3 region is CASSRRLAGGSDTQYF. The CDR3 coding sequence is TGTGCCAGCAGCCGAAGACTAGCGGGAGGGTCGGATACGCAGTATTTT.

The chain links TRBV28 to TRBJ2-7; the match to TRBD2 covers 8 bases. J gave up 2 bases and V 3 bases, and 6 bases lay outside the gene matches. CDR3 length: 15 residues. The germline gives CDR1 MDHEN, CDR2 SYDVKM. The CDR3 spells CASSFRGTSAYEQYV. CDR3 nucleotides: TGTGCCAGCAGTTTTAGGGGGACTAGTGCCTACGAGCAGTACGTC.

The chain links TRBV27 to TRBJ2-7, with 9 bases lining up with TRBD1. The CDR3 has 14 residues. Germline CDR1 reads MNHEY; CDR2 reads SMNVEV (reference sequence). The J segment lost 3 bases and the V segment lost 5 bases, leaving 5 bases of the junction unmatched. The CDR3 sequence: CASSVGTGYYEQYF. The CDR3 bases are TGTGCCAGCAGTGTTGGGACAGGGTACTACGAGCAGTACTTC.

The chain uses TRBV15 and TRBJ1-2, with a weak D call TRBD1 (6 bases). From germline, CDR1 is LNHNV and CDR2 YYDKDF (reference sequence). The CDR3 has 17 amino acids. V was cut by 0 bases and J by 3 bases, with 17 bases left in between. In nucleotides, the CDR3 is TGTGCCACCAGCAGAGAGATCCCAATGACAGGCTACTATGGCTACACCTTC. This sequence encodes CATSREIPMTGYYGYTF.

Worth noting for this clone: Additional DNA sequences in this sample encode the identical CDR3. CDR3 in amino acids: CASSVGSSGNTIYF. Here the CDR3 DNA reads TGTGCCAGCAGCGTAGGGAGCTCTGGAAACACCATATATTTT. J is TRBJ1-3 and V is TRBV9, with no clear D. The V and J ends lost 0 bases and 0 bases respectively, with 4 bases between them. This CDR3 has 14 residues. Germline V lookup: CDR1 SGDLS, CDR2 YYNGEE.

The chain is built from TRBV19 and TRBJ1-5, with 12 positions matching TRBD1. The J segment lost 6 bases and the V segment lost 4 bases, leaving 10 bases of the junction unmatched. This CDR3 has 17 amino acids. The germline CDR1 and CDR2 sequences are LNHDA and SQIVND (reference sequence). CDR3 amino acids: CASSTTGTGGQGQPQHF. The CDR3 DNA is TGTGCCAGTAGTACCACCGGGACAGGGGGCCAAGGTCAGCCCCAGCATTTT.

V usage is TRBV15 and J usage is TRBJ1-5; D unclear. The CDR3 consists of 15 residues. V was shortened by 0 bases and J by 0 bases, with 6 bases between the two germline ends. Germline V CDR1 and CDR2: LNHNV, YYDKDF (reference sequence). The CDR3 DNA reads as TGTGCCACCAGCAGAGAGCGGTTTAGCAATCAGCCCCAGCATTTT. Translating it yields CATSRERFSNQPQHF. Combining the CDR3 with reference TRBV15 and TRBJ1-5 gives the whole variable domain DAMVIQNPRYQVTQFGKPVTLSCSQTLNHNVMYWYQQKSSQAPKLLFHYYDKDFNNEADTPDNFQSRRPNTSFCFLDIRSPGLGDTAMYLCATSRERFSNQPQHFGDGTRLSIL.

This chain connects TRBV24-1 to TRBJ2-1; TRBD1 matches at 7 bases. The CDR3 length is 15 residues. The trim removed 4 bases at V and 3 bases at J, leaving 5 bases unmatched. Germline CDR1 and CDR2: KGHDR and SFDVKD. CDR3 nucleotides: TGTGCCACCAGTGACCGCACAGGGGACTACAATGAGCAGTTCTTC. This codes for CATSDRTGDYNEQFF.

The chain employs TRBV5-1 and TRBJ2-3; D perhaps matches TRBD1 (5 bases). The length of the CDR3 is 13 residues. Germline V gene sequence: CDR1 SGHRS, CDR2 YFSETQ. With 0 bases removed from V and 5 bases from J, the gap between germline ends came to 7 bases. CDR3 sequence: CASSLGRGDTQYF. The DNA of the CDR3 is TGCGCCAGCAGCTTGGGAAGGGGAGATACGCAGTATTTT.

The V gene is TRBV19, the J gene TRBJ1-2; D call uncertain. V was pared by 3 bases and J by 0 bases, with 11 bases between. The CDR3 sequence is 15 residues long. Germline V gene data show CDR1 as LNHDA and CDR2 as SQIVND (reference sequence). CDR3 bases: TGTGCCAGTAGTATCTCCGGTCATACTAACTATGGCTACACCTTC. Amino acids: CASSISGHTNYGYTF.